The 27 T cell receptor beta chains in this list originate from one sample, sequenced in a study of CD8+ T cells in alopecia areata. Following extraction, RNA underwent reverse transcription to cDNA, which served as the sequencing template. Method: immunoSEQ multiplex PCR; TCRdb's copy keeps in-frame clones and lacks some. The sample includes over 120,000 clones, about 51% of them seen just once. The material was CD4+ T cells sorted from blood, obtained at week 0. The receptors were sampled from a human donor with alopecia areata.

J is TRBJ1-2 and V is TRBV30, with 11 bases matching TRBD1. The germline CDR1 and CDR2 sequences are GTSNPN and SVGIG (reference sequence). Trimming removed 5 bases from V and 7 bases from J; junction bases left unmatched: 9. This CDR3 is 14 amino acids long. The CDR3 sequence is CAWARDRGNIGYTF. In nucleotides, the CDR3 is TGTGCCTGGGCCAGGGACAGGGGGAACATTGGCTACACCTTC.

This sequence joins TRBV25-1 and TRBJ2-1, with D perhaps matching TRBD1 (5 bases). V was pared by 10 bases and J by 3 bases, with 16 bases between. The CDR3 has 14 residues. Per the germline V gene, CDR1 is MGHDK and CDR2 is SYGVNS. The CDR3 is CATLLSQGYNEQFF. DNA for the CDR3: TGTGCCACCCTATTGAGTCAGGGCTACAATGAGCAGTTCTTC.

The sample holds a few counts of this clone. This sequence joins TRBV7-2 and TRBJ2-2, with 7 bases aligning to TRBD1. CDR1 SGHTA and CDR2 FQGNSA come from the germline V gene. The CDR3 is 15 residues long. The V and J ends lost 5 bases and 4 bases, in that order; junction bases with no gene match: 7. Here the CDR3 reads CASSRIGGGTGELFF. The CDR3 DNA sequence: TGTGCCAGCAGCCGGATAGGGGGCGGCACCGGGGAGCTGTTTTTT.

The chain recombines TRBV4-1 with TRBJ2-5, with a tentative D call TRBD2 (7 bases). The CDR3 runs 15 residues. Trimming removed 4 bases at V and 5 bases at J, with 17 bases between. The germline CDR1 and CDR2 sequences are MGHRA and YSYEKL. CDR3 DNA: TGCGCCAGCAGCCGCCGAGGGGGGGACGGGGAGACCCAGTACTTC. The encoded protein is CASSRRGGDGETQYF.

This chain links TRBV15 with TRBJ2-3; TRBD1 or TRBD2 may be the D gene (5 bases each). The length of the CDR3 is 16 residues. Trimming took 0 bases from V and 7 from J, leaving 17 bases between them. The germline gives CDR1 LNHNV, CDR2 YYDKDF (reference sequence). The CDR3, as DNA: TGTGCCACCAGCAGAGATCTGAGCGGAGCAGGGTATACGCAGTATTTT. Amino acids: CATSRDLSGAGYTQYF.

This clone was seen more than once but under ten times. V usage is TRBV9 and J usage is TRBJ1-1; no clear D gene. V shed 4 bases and J shed 1 base, with 14 bases lying between them. The CDR3 contains 15 residues. From germline, CDR1 is SGDLS and CDR2 YYNGEE. CDR3 residues: CASSQGWGRNTEAFF. In DNA form, the CDR3 reads TGTGCCAGCAGCCAAGGATGGGGAAGGAACACTGAAGCTTTCTTT.

The rearrangement uses TRBV28 and TRBJ2-1; 7 nucleotides agree with TRBD2. V lost 6 bases and J lost 6; bases outside the gene matches: 8. Germline loops: CDR1 MDHEN, CDR2 SYDVKM. The CDR3 contains 14 residues. The CDR3 loop is CASSPAGGGNEQFF. The CDR3 DNA reads as TGTGCCAGCAGCCCCGCTGGGGGGGGCAATGAGCAGTTCTTC.

The V call is TRBV4-2, the J call TRBJ2-7, with TRBD2 matching over 7 bases. From germline, CDR1 is LGHNA and CDR2 YNFKEQ. This CDR3 is built from 13 residues. V was pared by 4 bases and J by 13 bases, with 13 bases of the junction left unmatched. CDR3 nucleotide sequence: TGTGCCAGCAGCCCGCGGGTCGGGGCGGGGGACTACTTC. Translated: CASSPRVGAGDYF.

The chain combines TRBV7-8 with TRBJ2-3, with 9 positions matching TRBD2. CDR3 length: 16 amino acids. Germline V gene sequence: CDR1 SGHVS, CDR2 FQNEAQ. V shed 4 bases and J 0 bases; nucleotides not matched to a gene: 5. The CDR3 DNA reads TGTGCCAGCAGCTGGAGACTAGCGGTTAGCACAGATACGCAGTATTTT. Its translation: CASSWRLAVSTDTQYF.

This clone showed up just once. The genes are TRBV7-8 and TRBJ1-2; D not certain. This CDR3 has 14 residues. V lost 0 bases and J lost 4, with 9 bases in between. Per germline, CDR1 SGHVS and CDR2 FQNEAQ. CDR3: CASSLAGRAYGYTF. CDR3 DNA sequence: TGTGCCAGCAGCTTAGCGGGGAGGGCCTATGGCTACACCTTC. The full variable domain, completed using reference TRBV7-8 and TRBJ1-2, is GAGVSQSPRYKVAKRGQDVALRCDPISGHVSLFWYQQALGQGPEFLTYFQNEAQLDKSGLPSDRFFAERPEGSVSTLKIQRTQQEDSAVYLCASSLAGRAYGYTFGSGTRLTVV.

This clone appeared many times. The chain couples TRBV6-6 to TRBJ2-3; 8 positions agree with TRBD1. Germline V gene sequence: CDR1 MNHNY, CDR2 SVGAGI (reference sequence). The CDR3 loop spans 16 amino acids. The ends lost 2 bases at V and 0 bases at J; junction bases unmatched: 4. The CDR3, as DNA: TGTGCCAGCAGTTACGGGCAGGGGGCTAGCACAGATACGCAGTATTTT. Translating it yields CASSYGQGASTDTQYF.

This clone was counted many times. The chain couples TRBV19 to TRBJ1-4, with D maybe TRBD1 (6 bases). V dropped 5 bases and J dropped 10 bases, with 20 bases sitting between them. The CDR3 runs 15 residues. The germline gives CDR1 LNHDA, CDR2 SQIVND (reference sequence). The CDR3 nucleotides read TGTGCCAGTAGTTCGGGGACACAACGCGGGGGAAAACTGTTTTTT. Translation gives CASSSGTQRGGKLFF.

The genes are TRBV15 and TRBJ2-4; TRBD2 is a possible D gene (5 bases). The CDR3 contains 18 residues. V was pared by 5 bases and J by 5 bases, with 25 bases between. The germline V gene has CDR1 LNHNV and CDR2 YYDKDF (reference sequence). CDR3 DNA: TGTGCCACCAGCCTCAGTTTTTCGGGGAAAGGATCGGAAAACATTCAGTACTTC. Translation gives CATSLSFSGKGSENIQYF. Complete variable domain (other parts from reference TRBV15 and TRBJ2-4): DAMVIQNPRYQVTQFGKPVTLSCSQTLNHNVMYWYQQKSSQAPKLLFHYYDKDFNNEADTPDNFQSRRPNTSFCFLDIRSPGLGDTAMYLCATSLSFSGKGSENIQYFGAGTRLSVL.

This chain connects TRBV29-1 to TRBJ1-1; 7 nucleotides agree with TRBD1. V was clipped by 4 bases and J by 3 bases; unmatched bases: 20. The CDR3 spans 18 residues. Germline V lookup: CDR1 SQVTM, CDR2 ANQGSEA. The CDR3 DNA is TGCAGCGTTGTTCCTCGGACAGGCTACTCTCTGGGGGACACTGAAGCTTTCTTT. This gives the protein CSVVPRTGYSLGDTEAFF. The complete variable domain, with remaining parts taken from reference TRBV29-1 and TRBJ1-1, reads SAVISQKPSRDICQRGTSLTIQCQVDSQVTMMFWYRQQPGQSLTLIATANQGSEATYESGFVIDKFPISRPNLTFSTLTVSNMSPEDSSIYLCSVVPRTGYSLGDTEAFFGQGTRLTVV.

This clone was seen a handful of times. The rearrangement links TRBV27 to TRBJ2-1; D possibly uses TRBD1 or TRBD2 (5 bases each). The CDR3 has 12 amino acids. Germline CDR1 is MNHEY and CDR2 is SMNVEV (reference sequence). Between the trimmed V and J ends, which lost 3 bases and 10 bases, there was a span of 10 bases. The CDR3 loop reads CASSFRDGEQFF. The CDR3 DNA is TGTGCCAGCAGTTTCCGGGACGGGGAGCAGTTCTTC.

The chain carries TRBV9 and TRBJ2-3; the match to TRBD1 covers 9 bases. Germline V gene data show CDR1 as SGDLS and CDR2 as YYNGEE. Trimming cost V 6 bases and J 4 bases; bases outside gene matches: 12. The CDR3 contains 16 residues. In DNA, the CDR3 is TGTGCCAGCACCCAAACCGGGACAGGGAATGCAGATACGCAGTATTTT. Amino acid sequence: CASTQTGTGNADTQYF. Filled out from reference TRBV9 and TRBJ2-3, the complete variable domain reads DSGVTQTPKHLITATGQRVTLRCSPRSGDLSVYWYQQSLDQGLQFLIQYYNGEERAKGNILERFSAQQFPDLHSELNLSSLELGDSALYFCASTQTGTGNADTQYFGPGTRLTVL.

The chain couples TRBV29-1 to TRBJ2-5; no reliable D call. The V and J ends lost 6 bases and 7 bases respectively, with 12 bases between them. CDR1 SQVTM and CDR2 ANQGSEA come from the germline V gene. This CDR3 is built from 11 residues. The CDR3 DNA reads as TGCAGCGTCGATTGGGGATTGACCCAGTACTTC. Residues: CSVDWGLTQYF.

J is TRBJ2-3 and V is TRBV6-4; 8 bases agree with TRBD2. After removal of 0 bases from V and 2 bases from J, the junction contained 4 bases not matched to a gene. The CDR3 has 16 residues. CDR1 and CDR2 from the germline V gene are MRHNA and SNTAGT. CDR3 DNA: TGTGCCAGCAGTGACTCCCCTAGCGGGTACACAGATACGCAGTATTTT. It specifies CASSDSPSGYTDTQYF.

This clone has only a few counts. The chain is built from TRBV30 and TRBJ1-1; possibly TRBD1 for D (6 bases). Looked up from germline, CDR1 is GTSNPN and CDR2 is SVGIG (reference sequence). Trimming pared 5 bases from V and 4 bases from J, leaving 14 bases between. The CDR3 loop spans 13 amino acids. CDR3 amino acids: CAWAQGSGTEAFF. The CDR3 nucleotides read TGTGCCTGGGCACAGGGATCGGGCACTGAAGCTTTCTTT.

The chain links TRBV7-6 to TRBJ2-1; TRBD2 matches at 11 bases. The germline V gene encodes CDR1 SGHVS and CDR2 FNYEAQ. CDR3 length: 15 amino acids. J lost 5 bases, V lost 5 bases, and 5 bases had no gene match. CDR3 bases: TGTGCCAGCAGCAGTAGCGGGAGGGCGGACAATGAGCAGTTCTTC. It translates to CASSSSGRADNEQFF.

This clone was picked up a small number of times. The rearrangement joins TRBV28 to TRBJ2-5; D is uncertain. Germline loops: CDR1 MDHEN, CDR2 SYDVKM. The CDR3 totals 12 residues. V dropped 5 bases and J dropped 4 bases, with 8 bases sitting between them. DNA for the CDR3: TGTGCCAGCAGTCCCCTCAGAGAGACCCAGTACTTC. Its protein is CASSPLRETQYF. Full variable domain (remainder filled in from reference TRBV28 and TRBJ2-5): DVKVTQSSRYLVKRTGEKVFLECVQDMDHENMFWYRQDPGLGLRLIYFSYDVKMKEKGDIPEGYSVSREKKERFSLILESASTNQTSMYLCASSPLRETQYFGPGTRLLVL.

This clone turned up a few times. The chain is built from TRBV29-1 and TRBJ2-5; TRBD1 agrees at 8 bases. V trimming: 3 bases; J trimming: 4 bases; junction bases outside the gene matches: 7. The germline gives CDR1 SQVTM, CDR2 ANQGSEA. The CDR3 runs 14 residues. CDR3 sequence reads: CSVDLGRGRETQYF. Here the CDR3 DNA reads TGCAGCGTTGATTTAGGCAGGGGGCGAGAGACCCAGTACTTC.

The chain uses TRBV28 and TRBJ1-1; TRBD1 might be the D (5 bases). CDR3 size: 12 residues. Germline values: CDR1 MDHEN, CDR2 SYDVKM. V was cut by 2 bases and J by 10 bases, with 11 bases left in between. The CDR3 DNA follows: TGTGCCAGCAGTTTACAAGAGGGGCCAGCTTTCTTT. Its translation is CASSLQEGPAFF.

A single count supports this clone. The chain uses TRBV2 and TRBJ2-3; D possibly corresponds to TRBD1 (7 bases). V was shortened by 11 bases and J by 0 bases, with 12 bases between the two germline ends. Germline CDR1 SNHLY, CDR2 FYNNEI. The CDR3 has 13 residues. In DNA form, the CDR3 reads TGTGCCGGAGGGGGCGGGAGCACAGATACGCAGTATTTT. Protein sequence: CAGGGGSTDTQYF.

This chain joins TRBV18 and TRBJ2-7, with 14 bases fitting TRBD2. J gave up 6 bases and V 3 bases, and 4 bases lay outside the gene matches. From germline, CDR1 is KGHSH and CDR2 LQKENI. The CDR3 loop spans 15 amino acids. CDR3 DNA sequence: TGTGCCAGCTCACCCGGGACTAGCGGGAGTGCCGAGCAGTACTTC. Its translation is CASSPGTSGSAEQYF.

This clone was counted a few times. The chain combines TRBV30 with TRBJ2-7; 7 nucleotides match TRBD1. The CDR3 consists of 15 residues. The trim removed 3 bases at V and 1 base at J, leaving 9 bases unmatched. Germline CDR1 GTSNPN, CDR2 SVGIG (reference sequence). The CDR3 reads CAWSLGGQRSYEQYF. In nucleotides, the CDR3 is TGTGCCTGGAGCCTAGGGGGACAGCGATCCTACGAGCAGTACTTC.

The chain has TRBV30 and TRBJ1-3; possibly TRBD1 for D (6 bases). Between the trimmed V and J ends, which lost 4 bases and 2 bases, there was a span of 15 bases. In germline, CDR1 is GTSNPN, CDR2 SVGIG (reference sequence). This CDR3 is 15 amino acids long. CDR3 loop: CAWNGAGTTGNTIYF. In nucleotides, the CDR3 is TGTGCCTGGAACGGCGCAGGGACAACTGGAAACACCATATATTTT.